The 16 T cell receptor beta chains presented below share a single source sample, sequenced in a study of shared clonotypes between healthy human individuals. This table comes from immunoSEQ multiplex PCR, and its TCRdb copy is limited to in-frame clones, with some not included. The sample contains about 980,000 clones, roughly 72% of which appear only once. Sample: memory CD4+ T cells sorted from blood. Subset noted: CD45RA-negative fraction. The receptors derive from a man between 18 and 35 years old in good health.

V and J are TRBV29-1 and TRBJ1-2, with 9 nucleotides matching TRBD1. The CDR3 is made up of 12 amino acids. V shed 6 bases and J 7 bases; nucleotides not matched to a gene: 6. In germline, CDR1 is SQVTM, CDR2 ANQGSEA. The CDR3 here is CSVEDRGLGYTF. Here the CDR3 DNA reads TGCAGCGTGGAGGACAGGGGCCTTGGCTACACCTTC. Full variable domain (outside the CDR3, taken from reference TRBV29-1 and TRBJ1-2): SAVISQKPSRDICQRGTSLTIQCQVDSQVTMMFWYRQQPGQSLTLIATANQGSEATYESGFVIDKFPISRPNLTFSTLTVSNMSPEDSSIYLCSVEDRGLGYTFGSGTRLTVV.

The chain employs TRBV7-8 and TRBJ2-1, with TRBD2 matching over 14 bases. Losses at the gene ends were 5 bases for V and 10 bases for J; bases not matched to a gene: 13. CDR1 SGHVS and CDR2 FQNEAQ come from the germline V gene. The CDR3 is 17 residues long. The DNA for the CDR3 is TGTGCCAGCAGCCCGCAGACTAGCGGGAGGGCCTATTTAGAGCAGTTCTTC. Translated: CASSPQTSGRAYLEQFF.

Remarks on this clone: The sample carries other DNA sequences with the same CDR3. The gene calls are TRBV18 and TRBJ2-1; D unresolved. The germline V gene has CDR1 KGHSH and CDR2 LQKENI. The CDR3 is 13 residues long. V lost 2 bases and J lost 3, with 5 bases in between. The CDR3 region has the DNA TGTGCCAGCTCACCAGCAGGCTACAATGAGCAGTTCTTC. Encoded protein: CASSPAGYNEQFF.

This clone was picked up a small number of times. The J gene is TRBJ1-2, the V gene TRBV6-5; 7 bases are shared with TRBD1. CDR1 and CDR2 (germline): MNHEY, SVGAGI. This CDR3 contains 13 residues. The V and J ends lost 4 bases and 7 bases, in that order; junction bases with no gene match: 6. The CDR3 DNA sequence: TGTGCCAGCAGTTCACAGGGGCGCGGTGGCTACACCTTC. This codes for CASSSQGRGGYTF.

The sample holds a few counts of this clone. The genes are TRBV7-2 and TRBJ2-6; D may correspond to TRBD1 or TRBD2 (6 bases each). V was cut by 3 bases and J by 1 base, with 10 bases left in between. The CDR3 runs to 16 residues. CDR1 is SGHTA, CDR2 FQGNSA, per germline. For the CDR3, the DNA is TGTGCCAGCAGCTTTACAGGGAGGTCTGGGGCCAACGTCCTGACTTTC. Amino acids: CASSFTGRSGANVLTF.

V usage is TRBV18 and J usage is TRBJ1-4; D unresolved. Looked up from germline, CDR1 is KGHSH and CDR2 is LQKENI. This CDR3 spans 14 amino acids. V was trimmed by 1 base and J by 6 bases, leaving 9 bases between them. CDR3 region: CASSPRRWDEKLFF. For the CDR3, the DNA is TGTGCCAGCTCACCACGCAGGTGGGATGAAAAACTGTTTTTT.

The J gene is TRBJ1-1, the V gene TRBV4-3, with no clear D. From germline, CDR1 is LGHNA and CDR2 YSLEER. This CDR3 has 15 residues. V lost 4 bases to trimming and J lost 1 base, with 13 bases between them. In nucleotides, the CDR3 is TGCGCCAGCAGCCCCTTCGTTCACTGGAACACTGAAGCTTTCTTT. Protein: CASSPFVHWNTEAFF.

Concerning this clone: Different DNA sequences within this sample yield the same CDR3. V usage is TRBV7-8 and J usage is TRBJ1-2; maybe TRBD1 (5 bases). CDR1 and CDR2 from the germline V gene are SGHVS and FQNEAQ. There are 15 residues in the CDR3. Trimming stripped 0 bases from V and 0 bases from J, with 8 bases between. The CDR3 region has the DNA TGTGCCAGCAGCTTAGCCGCAGGGTCTAACTATGGCTACACCTTC. Translated, it gives CASSLAAGSNYGYTF.

The chain is built from TRBV29-1 and TRBJ1-2; 9 bases map to TRBD1. Germline CDR1 and CDR2: SQVTM and ANQGSEA. V was pared by 7 bases and J by 7 bases, with 7 bases of the junction left unmatched. The CDR3 length is 12 residues. Written as DNA, the CDR3 is TGCAGCGCTAACAGGGGGCTGGGTGGCTACACCTTC. Translating it yields CSANRGLGGYTF.

This clone was recorded once. V and J are TRBV6-6 and TRBJ1-4, with unresolved D. With 2 bases removed from V and 4 bases from J, the gap between germline ends came to 8 bases. The CDR3 has 14 amino acids. CDR1 is MNHNY, CDR2 SVGAGI, per germline (reference sequence). CDR3 region: CASSYQLINEKLFF. The CDR3 DNA follows: TGTGCCAGCAGTTACCAGCTAATTAATGAAAAACTGTTTTTT.

The chain has TRBV6-1 and TRBJ2-3; D uncertain. The CDR3 is 11 residues long. The V and J ends lost 6 bases and 3 bases respectively, with 4 bases between them. CDR1 is MNHNS and CDR2 is SASEGT in the germline V gene. The CDR3 coding sequence is TGTGCCAGCAGCCAAACAGATACGCAGTATTTT. Translating gives CASSQTDTQYF.

The chain joins TRBV5-4 to TRBJ1-6; a possible D gene is TRBD1 (5 bases). Trimming pared 0 bases from V and 9 bases from J, leaving 16 bases between. The CDR3 totals 16 residues. The germline gives CDR1 SGHNT, CDR2 YYREEE (reference sequence). The CDR3 is CASSLAAGHLFSPLHF. DNA of the CDR3: TGTGCCAGCAGCTTGGCCGCAGGGCACTTGTTTTCACCCCTCCACTTT.

This rearrangement joins TRBV5-6 to TRBJ2-7; 8 bases are a match to TRBD2. Germline V lookup: CDR1 SGHDT, CDR2 YYEEEE. V shed 9 bases, J shed 6 bases, and the junction held 8 bases outside the gene matches. This CDR3 has 12 amino acids. DNA for the CDR3: TGTGCCACCAACGGGGGGGCCTCCGAGCAGTACTTC. Its protein is CATNGGASEQYF.

The rearrangement joins TRBV28 to TRBJ1-5, with D possibly being TRBD1 (5 bases). CDR1 is MDHEN, CDR2 SYDVKM, per germline. This CDR3 region has 16 residues. V lost 7 bases and J 1 base, leaving 17 bases between the germline ends. The CDR3 nucleotides are TGTGCCAGCAATTCCCCGGCAGGGACGAGCAATCAGCCCCAGCATTTT. Its protein is CASNSPAGTSNQPQHF.

The chain employs TRBV19 and TRBJ1-5; the D is unclear. V dropped 7 bases and J dropped 3 bases, with 16 bases sitting between them. The CDR3 covers 15 residues. Germline V gene lookup returns CDR1 LNHDA and CDR2 SQIVND (reference sequence). CDR3 region: CASTPGKGTNQPQHF. The CDR3 DNA is TGTGCCAGTACCCCCGGGAAGGGCACCAATCAGCCCCAGCATTTT.

This CDR3 is CASSSRVSYEQYF. The CDR3 DNA reads TGTGCCAGCAGTTCACGGGTTTCCTACGAGCAGTACTTC. The chain combines TRBV6-5 with TRBJ2-7; D gene uncertain. V was clipped by 4 bases and J by 1 base, with 8 bases between them. The V gene's germline CDR1 is MNHEY and CDR2 SVGAGI. The CDR3 is 13 residues long.